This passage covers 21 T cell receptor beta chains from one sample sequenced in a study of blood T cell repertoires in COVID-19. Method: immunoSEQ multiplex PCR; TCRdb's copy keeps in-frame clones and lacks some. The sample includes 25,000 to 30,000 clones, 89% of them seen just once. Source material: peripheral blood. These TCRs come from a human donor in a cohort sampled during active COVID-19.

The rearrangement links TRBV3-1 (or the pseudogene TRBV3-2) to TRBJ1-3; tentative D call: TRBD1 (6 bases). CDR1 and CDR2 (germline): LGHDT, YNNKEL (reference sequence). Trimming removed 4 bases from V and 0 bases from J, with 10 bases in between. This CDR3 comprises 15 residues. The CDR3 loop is CASSPFRGSGNTIYF. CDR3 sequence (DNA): TGTGCCAGCAGCCCATTCAGGGGCTCTGGAAACACCATATATTTT.

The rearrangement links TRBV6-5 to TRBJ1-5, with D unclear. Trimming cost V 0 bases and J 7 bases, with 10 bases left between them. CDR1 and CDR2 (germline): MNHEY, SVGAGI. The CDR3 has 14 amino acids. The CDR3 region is CASSYSSGVQPQHF. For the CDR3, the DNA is TGTGCCAGCAGTTACTCATCCGGGGTGCAGCCCCAGCATTTT.

The CDR3 loop reads CASSPPGTAVSSYNEQFF. CDR3 nucleotides: TGTGCCAGCAGCCCCCCGGGGACAGCGGTTAGCTCCTACAATGAGCAGTTCTTC. The chain uses TRBV7-9 and TRBJ2-1; 7 bases match TRBD1. The CDR3 loop spans 18 amino acids. V shed 5 bases, J shed 0 bases, and the junction held 13 bases outside the gene matches. In germline, CDR1 is SEHNR, CDR2 FQNEAQ (reference sequence).

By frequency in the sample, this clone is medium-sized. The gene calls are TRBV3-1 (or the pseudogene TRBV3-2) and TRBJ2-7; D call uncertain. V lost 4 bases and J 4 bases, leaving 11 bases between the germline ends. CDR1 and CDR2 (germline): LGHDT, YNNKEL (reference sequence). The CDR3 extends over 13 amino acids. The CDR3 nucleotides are TGTGCCAGCAGCCTCAACCCCGGGTACGAGCAGTACTTC. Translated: CASSLNPGYEQYF.

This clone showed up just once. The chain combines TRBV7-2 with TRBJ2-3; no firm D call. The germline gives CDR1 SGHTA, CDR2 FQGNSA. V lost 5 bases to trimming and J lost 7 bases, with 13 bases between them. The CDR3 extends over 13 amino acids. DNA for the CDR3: TGTGCCAGCAGCCGATCACTGGAGAATACGCAGTATTTT. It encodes CASSRSLENTQYF.

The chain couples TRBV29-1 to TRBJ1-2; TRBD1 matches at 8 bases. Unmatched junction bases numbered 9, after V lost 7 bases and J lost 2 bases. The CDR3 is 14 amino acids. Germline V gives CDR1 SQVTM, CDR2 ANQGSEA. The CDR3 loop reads CSAVTGAFNYGYTF. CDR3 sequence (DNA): TGCAGCGCCGTGACAGGGGCCTTCAACTATGGCTACACCTTC. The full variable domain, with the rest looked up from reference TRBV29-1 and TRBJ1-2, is SAVISQKPSRDICQRGTSLTIQCQVDSQVTMMFWYRQQPGQSLTLIATANQGSEATYESGFVIDKFPISRPNLTFSTLTVSNMSPEDSSIYLCSAVTGAFNYGYTFGSGTRLTVV.

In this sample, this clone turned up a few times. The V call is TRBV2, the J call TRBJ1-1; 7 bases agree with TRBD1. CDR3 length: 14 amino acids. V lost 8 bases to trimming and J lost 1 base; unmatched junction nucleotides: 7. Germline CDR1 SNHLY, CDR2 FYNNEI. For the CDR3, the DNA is TGTGCCAGCGGGGATCGGACAGGGAACACTGAAGCTTTCTTT. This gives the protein CASGDRTGNTEAFF.

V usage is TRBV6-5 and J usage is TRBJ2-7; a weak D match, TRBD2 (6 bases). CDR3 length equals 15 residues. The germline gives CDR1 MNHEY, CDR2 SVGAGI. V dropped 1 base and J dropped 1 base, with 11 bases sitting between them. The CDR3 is CASSYFGSGSYEQYF. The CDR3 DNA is TGTGCCAGCAGTTACTTCGGTAGCGGTTCCTACGAGCAGTACTTC.

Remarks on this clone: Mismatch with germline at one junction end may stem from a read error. The CDR3 DNA sequence: TGTGCTAGCAGCCCTACCCTAGCGGGGGGCCCCAATGAGCAGTTCTTC. Translated: CASSPTLAGGPNEQFF. V and J are TRBV7-7 and TRBJ2-1, with TRBD2 matching 11 bases. Germline-derived CDR1 and CDR2 are SSHAT and FNYEAQ (reference sequence). CDR3 length: 16 amino acids.

CDR3 residues: CASRTVGQSGEQYF. For the CDR3, the DNA is TGTGCCAGCAGGACGGTGGGACAGTCCGGCGAGCAGTACTTC. V and J are TRBV2 and TRBJ2-7, with TRBD1 matching 7 bases. The CDR3 is 14 amino acids. CDR1 and CDR2 from the germline V gene are SNHLY and FYNNEI. Trimming took 6 bases from V and 6 from J; bases not matched to a gene: 11.

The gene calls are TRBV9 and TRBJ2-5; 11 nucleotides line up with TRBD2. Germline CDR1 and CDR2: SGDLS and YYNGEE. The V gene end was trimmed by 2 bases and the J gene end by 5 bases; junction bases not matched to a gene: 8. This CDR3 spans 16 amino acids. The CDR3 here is CASSVLAGGTRETQYF. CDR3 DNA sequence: TGTGCCAGCAGCGTTCTAGCGGGGGGCACCCGTGAGACCCAGTACTTC.

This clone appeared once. CDR3: CASSDLGGARRNTIYF. The CDR3 DNA is TGTGCCAGCAGTGATCTCGGGGGGGCTCGAAGAAACACCATATATTTT. The genes are TRBV2 and TRBJ1-3; a weak D match, TRBD1 (6 bases). V shed 3 bases and J shed 5 bases, with 17 bases lying between them. The CDR3 loop spans 16 amino acids. Germline V lookup: CDR1 SNHLY, CDR2 FYNNEI. The whole variable domain, filled in from reference TRBV2 and TRBJ1-3, reads EPEVTQTPSHQVTQMGQEVILRCVPISNHLYFYWYRQILGQKVEFLVSFYNNEISEKSEIFDDQFSVERPDGSNFTLKIRSTKLEDSAMYFCASSDLGGARRNTIYFGEGSWLTVV.

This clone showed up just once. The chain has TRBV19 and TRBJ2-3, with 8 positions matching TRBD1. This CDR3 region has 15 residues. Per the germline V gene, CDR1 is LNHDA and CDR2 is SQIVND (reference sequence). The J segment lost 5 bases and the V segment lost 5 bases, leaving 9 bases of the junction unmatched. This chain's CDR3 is CASSSRGRGQDTQYF. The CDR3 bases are TGTGCCAGTAGTTCCAGGGGCAGGGGGCAAGATACGCAGTATTTT.

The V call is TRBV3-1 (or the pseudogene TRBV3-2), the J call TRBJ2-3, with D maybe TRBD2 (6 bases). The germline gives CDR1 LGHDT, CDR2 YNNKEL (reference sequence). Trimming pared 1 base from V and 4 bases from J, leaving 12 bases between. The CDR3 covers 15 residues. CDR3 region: CASSQVFGDSDTQYF. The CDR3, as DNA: TGTGCCAGCAGCCAAGTCTTCGGGGACTCAGATACGCAGTATTTT.

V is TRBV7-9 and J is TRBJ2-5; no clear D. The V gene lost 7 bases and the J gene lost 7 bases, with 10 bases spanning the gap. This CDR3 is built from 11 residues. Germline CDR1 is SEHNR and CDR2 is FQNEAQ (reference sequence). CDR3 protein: CASMELGTQYF. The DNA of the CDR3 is TGTGCCAGCATGGAGCTGGGGACCCAGTACTTC.

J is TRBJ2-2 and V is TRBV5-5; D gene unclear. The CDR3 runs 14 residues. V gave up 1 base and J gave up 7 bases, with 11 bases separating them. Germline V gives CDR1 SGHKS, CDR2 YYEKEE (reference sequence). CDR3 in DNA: TGTGCCAGCAGCTTGTCCCCCTCCGGCGGGGAGCTGTTTTTT. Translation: CASSLSPSGGELFF. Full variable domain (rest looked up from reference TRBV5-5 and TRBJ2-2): DAGVTQSPTHLIKTRGQQVTLRCSPISGHKSVSWYQQVLGQGPQFIFQYYEKEERGRGNFPDRFSARQFPNYSSELNVNALLLGDSALYLCASSLSPSGGELFFGEGSRLTVL.

The CDR3 protein is CASRVLGGFGYTF. CDR3 in DNA: TGTGCCAGCAGGGTCCTCGGGGGGTTTGGCTACACCTTC. The chain joins TRBV6-5 to TRBJ1-2; possible D gene TRBD1, 5 bases. From germline, CDR1 is MNHEY and CDR2 SVGAGI. The CDR3 runs 13 residues. V shed 6 bases and J shed 7 bases, with 15 bases lying between them.

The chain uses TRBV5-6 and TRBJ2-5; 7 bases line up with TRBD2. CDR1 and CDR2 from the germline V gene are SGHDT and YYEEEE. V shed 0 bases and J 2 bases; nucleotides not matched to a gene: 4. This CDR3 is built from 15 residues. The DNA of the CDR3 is TGTGCCAGCAGCTTGGTGAGCGGGGTACAAGAGACCCAGTACTTC. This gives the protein CASSLVSGVQETQYF.

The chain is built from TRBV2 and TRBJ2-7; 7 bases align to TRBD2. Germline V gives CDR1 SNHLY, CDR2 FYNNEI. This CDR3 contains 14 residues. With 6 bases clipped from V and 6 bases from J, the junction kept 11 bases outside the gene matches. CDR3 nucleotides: TGTGCCAGCAGCGCCTCGCGGGGGATCGGCGAGCAGTACTTC. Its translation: CASSASRGIGEQYF.

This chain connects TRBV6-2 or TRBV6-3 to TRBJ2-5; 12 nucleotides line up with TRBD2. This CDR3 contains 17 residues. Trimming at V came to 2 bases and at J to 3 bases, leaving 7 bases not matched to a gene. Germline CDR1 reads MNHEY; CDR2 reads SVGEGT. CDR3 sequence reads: CASSYLSRLAGEETQYF. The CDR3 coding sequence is TGTGCCAGCAGTTACCTCTCCAGACTAGCGGGGGAAGAGACCCAGTACTTC.

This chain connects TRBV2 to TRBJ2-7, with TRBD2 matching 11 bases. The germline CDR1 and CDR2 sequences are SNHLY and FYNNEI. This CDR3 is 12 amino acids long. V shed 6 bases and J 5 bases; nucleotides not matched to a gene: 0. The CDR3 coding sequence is TGTGCCAGCAGGACTAGCGGGGACGAGCAGTACTTC. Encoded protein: CASRTSGDEQYF.